The next 5 T cell receptor beta chains were all read from a single sample in a study of T cell repertoires in cytomegalovirus infection. TCRdb itself ran the reads through MiXCR, one entry per CDR3 protein. The sample shows a few hundred thousand distinct CDR3 sequences, around 27% of them seen only once. The sample comprised PBMCs. Every receptor here comes from a human donor in good health (CMV status not recorded). Some clones in this sample may be carry-over from other donors' samples.

This clonotype was seen repeatedly, ten times or more. The V call is TRBV12-3 or TRBV12-4, the J call TRBJ1-1, with TRBD1 as a possible D gene (6 bases). The ends were cut back, 1 base at V and 1 base at J, with 13 bases in the middle. This CDR3 contains 16 residues. The CDR3 coding sequence is TGTGCCAGCAGTTTAGGCGGACAGAAGGGGAACACTGAAGCTTTCTTT. Its protein is CASSLGGQKGNTEAFF.

The chain links TRBV27 to TRBJ2-7; no reliable D call. Germline CDR1 MNHEY, CDR2 SMNVEV (reference sequence). The germline V and J ends were trimmed by 3 bases and 2 bases, with 11 bases remaining between them. This CDR3 is 14 amino acids long. The CDR3 region is CASSLMSKPYEQYV. The CDR3 bases are TGTGCCAGCAGTTTGATGAGCAAGCCCTACGAGCAGTACGTC.

The chain recombines TRBV6-5 with TRBJ2-1, with D possibly being TRBD1 or TRBD2 (6 bases each). Germline V gives CDR1 MNHEY, CDR2 SVGAGI. The CDR3 spans 15 residues. V was shortened by 6 bases and J by 8 bases, with 20 bases between the two germline ends. CDR3 coding DNA: TGTGCCAGCAGACCCTCTGGGCGGAGGGGGGATGAGCAGTTCTTC. The encoded protein is CASRPSGRRGDEQFF.

This clonotype appeared a few times. The chain is built from TRBV20-1 and TRBJ2-5; D might be TRBD2 (6 bases). Germline V gene sequence: CDR1 DFQATT, CDR2 SNEGSKA (reference sequence). The germline V and J ends were trimmed by 0 bases and 2 bases, with 19 bases remaining between them. The CDR3 runs 17 residues. CDR3 protein: CSARDPRLGSGQETQYF. The CDR3 DNA follows: TGCAGTGCTAGAGACCCTCGACTAGGGTCAGGTCAAGAGACCCAGTACTTC.

The chain links TRBV28 to TRBJ2-2; D is unclear. Trimming left V 2 bases short and J 8 bases short, with 15 bases between. The CDR3 length is 15 residues. Germline lookup yields CDR1 MDHEN and CDR2 SYDVKM. The CDR3 spells CASSLSPRRSGELFF. In DNA form, the CDR3 reads TGTGCCAGCAGTTTAAGTCCTAGACGGTCGGGGGAGCTGTTTTTT.